The entry below describes one T cell receptor (beta chain). Its antigen remains unknown. Authors' methods: Junction-only sequences without quality scores came from ImmunoSEQ, so filtering differed. Method: immunoSEQ multiplex PCR; TCRdb's copy keeps in-frame clones and lacks some. The V and J calls and clone size were taken over from that table, and D and trimming were inferred from the DNA. The table records approximately 320,000 clones, roughly 84% of them present only once. The record originates from a study of shared clonotypes between healthy human individuals. General study points: The researchers took only blood, and tissue repertoires probably look different. The low donor count limited represented genetic and exposure-history diversity. Compared with clonotypes that all four donors shared, non-shared clonotypes had lower generation probabilities.

Unmatched junction bases numbered 6, after V lost 4 bases and J lost 8 bases. This CDR3 is 14 amino acids long. In germline, CDR1 is PRHDT, CDR2 FYEKMQ (reference sequence). The sequenced sample was memory CD8+ T cells sorted from blood. Subset noted: CD45RO+ cells pooled with CCR7-negative TemRA cells. The sequence came from a man aged 18 to 35 in good health. The V and J genes are TRBV13 and TRBJ2-1; 9 nucleotides align to TRBD1. CDR3 region: CASSSTGGGDEQFF. The CDR3 bases are TGTGCCAGCAGCTCTACAGGGGGCGGGGATGAGCAGTTCTTC.